Below are 8 T cell receptor beta chains sequenced from a single sample in a study of control samples from healthy donors and cancer patients. The protocol was immunoSEQ multiplex PCR, while the TCRdb copy is restricted to in-frame clones and leaves out a portion. In the table there are 45,000 to 60,000 clones, around 94% of which are singletons. Input material: blood. The receptors shown here come from a man aged 30 to 45 in good health.

The gene calls are TRBV7-9 and TRBJ2-7; no clear D. V lost 7 bases to trimming and J lost 1 base, with 17 bases between them. Per the germline V gene, CDR1 is SEHNR and CDR2 is FQNEAQ (reference sequence). The CDR3 covers 15 residues. In DNA, the CDR3 is TGTGCCAGCACCCTTGGCCCAGGACCTTCCTACGAGCAGTACTTC. This translates into CASTLGPGPSYEQYF.

The chain carries TRBV9 and TRBJ1-5; 8 bases match TRBD1. With V trimmed by 4 bases and J by 3 bases, 6 bases remained unmatched. Germline V gives CDR1 SGDLS, CDR2 YYNGEE. The CDR3 is 15 residues long. CDR3: CASSSTGAYNQPQHF. Written as DNA, the CDR3 is TGTGCCAGCAGCTCGACAGGGGCGTACAATCAGCCCCAGCATTTT.

The chain combines TRBV20-1 with TRBJ1-2, with 7 positions matching TRBD1. CDR3 size: 14 residues. Unmatched junction bases numbered 7, after V lost 3 bases and J lost 3 bases. The germline V gene encodes CDR1 DFQATT and CDR2 SNEGSKA (reference sequence). The CDR3: CSASSGTDHYGYTF. DNA of the CDR3: TGCAGTGCTAGTAGCGGGACAGACCACTATGGCTACACCTTC.

The sample holds one count of this clone. This chain joins TRBV19 and TRBJ2-1; tentatively, D is TRBD1 (6 bases). The germline gives CDR1 LNHDA, CDR2 SQIVND (reference sequence). V shed 6 bases and J shed 2 bases, with 17 bases lying between them. The CDR3 runs to 16 residues. CDR3 in amino acids: CASSPGRRGTYNEQFF. Here the CDR3 DNA reads TGTGCCAGTAGCCCCGGGCGCAGGGGCACCTACAATGAGCAGTTCTTC. The full variable domain, completed using reference TRBV19 and TRBJ2-1, is DGGITQSPKYLFRKEGQNVTLSCEQNLNHDAMYWYRQDPGQGLRLIYYSQIVNDFQKGDIAEGYSVSREKKESFPLTVTSAQKNPTAFYLCASSPGRRGTYNEQFFGPGTRLTVL.

The gene calls are TRBV5-4 and TRBJ2-7; 13 bases are shared with TRBD2. Germline assignment: CDR1 SGHNT and CDR2 YYREEE (reference sequence). The CDR3 length is 13 residues. Trimming at V came to 4 bases and at J to 12 bases, leaving 7 bases not matched to a gene. The CDR3 reads CASSLTSGGAPYF. CDR3 bases: TGTGCCAGCAGCCTAACTAGCGGGGGGGCCCCGTACTTC. Complete variable domain (other parts from reference TRBV5-4 and TRBJ2-7): ETGVTQSPTHLIKTRGQQVTLRCSSQSGHNTVSWYQQALGQGPQFIFQYYREEENGRGNFPPRFSGLQFPNYSSELNVNALELDDSALYLCASSLTSGGAPYFGPGTRLTVT.

This sequence joins TRBV6-2 or TRBV6-3 and TRBJ2-7; no reliable D call. CDR3 length: 12 amino acids. V lost 4 bases to trimming and J lost 3 bases, with 7 bases between them. Germline V gene sequence: CDR1 MNHEY, CDR2 SVGEGT. CDR3 sequence: CASSFAGYEQYF. CDR3 nucleotide sequence: TGTGCCAGCAGTTTTGCAGGCTACGAGCAGTACTTC.

CDR3 DNA sequence: TGTGCCAGCAGCCCGGGACTAGCGGGAGGGCCCTACGAGCAGTACTTC. This codes for CASSPGLAGGPYEQYF. The chain links TRBV21-1 to TRBJ2-7; the D segment call TRBD2 is taken from the table without a DNA check. TRBV21-1 counts as a pseudogene. The CDR3 sequence is 16 residues long.

The chain joins TRBV6-4 to TRBJ1-6; D gene uncertain. The length of the CDR3 is 14 residues. Trimming left V 6 bases short and J 5 bases short, with 11 bases between. Germline V gene data show CDR1 as MRHNA and CDR2 as SNTAGT. The CDR3 nucleotides are TGTGCCAGCAGGCCCTCCGGGAATAATTCACCCCTCCACTTT. Translation gives CASRPSGNNSPLHF.